The 8 T cell receptor beta chains below all came from one sample that was sequenced in a study of CD8 T cells in Susac syndrome. RNA in amounts of roughly 0.5 to 1 ug was reverse transcribed with random hexamers. From the immunoSEQ multiplex PCR reads, TCRdb called clonotypes with MiXCR, one entry per CDR3 protein. The sample lists 120,000 to 150,000 distinct CDR3 sequences; about 93% were seen once. Material for sequencing was CD8+ T cells from PBMCs. These receptors originate from a human donor in good health.

This chain links TRBV7-8 with TRBJ2-5; 7 bases align to TRBD2. This CDR3 comprises 13 residues. Germline V CDR1 and CDR2: SGHVS, FQNEAQ. After removal of 2 bases from V and 5 bases from J, the junction contained 2 bases not matched to a gene. The CDR3, as DNA: TGTGCCAGCAGCTTACCACTAGCGGAGACCCAGTACTTC. This translates into CASSLPLAETQYF.

Only one count was recorded for this clonotype. The chain combines TRBV2 with TRBJ2-3; 9 bases line up with TRBD2. The length of the CDR3 is 16 residues. The V and J ends lost 4 bases and 0 bases, in that order; junction bases with no gene match: 5. From germline, CDR1 is SNHLY and CDR2 FYNNEI. The CDR3 nucleotides read TGTGCCAGCAGTGCACTAGCGGGCCCTAGCACAGATACGCAGTATTTT. Residues: CASSALAGPSTDTQYF.

The chain couples TRBV3-1 to TRBJ2-7, with TRBD2 identical over 10 bases. V was clipped by 5 bases and J by 1 base; unmatched bases: 5. The germline V gene has CDR1 LGHDT and CDR2 YNNKEL (reference sequence). This CDR3 is built from 15 residues. CDR3 region: CASSELAGGSYEQYF. The CDR3 nucleotides are TGTGCCAGCAGCGAATTAGCGGGAGGTTCCTACGAGCAGTACTTC.

This chain joins TRBV5-6 and TRBJ2-3; D perhaps matches TRBD2 (6 bases). V was cut by 6 bases and J by 1 base, with 12 bases left in between. CDR3 length equals 14 residues. Germline V lookup: CDR1 SGHDT, CDR2 YYEEEE. CDR3 sequence: CASKSASGTDTQYF. The CDR3 bases are TGTGCCAGCAAGTCGGCTAGCGGCACAGATACGCAGTATTTT. The full variable domain, rest sourced from reference TRBV5-6 and TRBJ2-3, is DAGVTQSPTHLIKTRGQQVTLRCSPKSGHDTVSWYQQALGQGPQFIFQYYEEEERQRGNFPDRFSGHQFPNYSSELNVNALLLGDSALYLCASKSASGTDTQYFGPGTRLTVL.

This chain joins TRBV27 and TRBJ2-7; no clear D gene. Germline V gene lookup returns CDR1 MNHEY and CDR2 SMNVEV (reference sequence). The CDR3 is made up of 13 amino acids. The germline V and J ends were trimmed by 5 bases and 1 base, with 9 bases remaining between them. The CDR3 DNA is TGTGCCAGCAGTCAGCGTATGTCCTACGAGCAGTACTTC. This encodes CASSQRMSYEQYF.

The chain joins TRBV6-2 or TRBV6-3 to TRBJ2-7, with D hard to call. V lost 10 bases and J lost 1, with 8 bases in between. Germline V lookup: CDR1 MNHEY, CDR2 SVGEGT. The CDR3 runs 11 residues. The CDR3, as DNA: TGTGCCACCTCCCCTTCCTACGAGCAGTACTTC. Translated, it gives CATSPSYEQYF.

This clonotype has a single count. The J gene is TRBJ1-1, the V gene TRBV29-1; weak D call: TRBD1 (5 bases). The V end lost 7 bases, the J end lost 5 bases, and 14 bases lay between the germline ends. Looked up from germline, CDR1 is SQVTM and CDR2 is ANQGSEA. The length of the CDR3 is 12 residues. CDR3 protein: CSGDLHTTEAFF. CDR3 nucleotide sequence: TGCAGCGGGGACCTTCATACGACTGAAGCTTTCTTT.

The rearrangement joins TRBV30 to TRBJ2-7; a weak D match, TRBD2 (6 bases). Trimming took 0 bases from V and 6 from J, leaving 9 bases between them. CDR1 and CDR2 (germline): GTSNPN, SVGIG (reference sequence). The CDR3 loop spans 12 amino acids. The CDR3 DNA reads as TGTGCCTGGAGTGTACTGGGGGGCGAGCAGTACTTC. Protein: CAWSVLGGEQYF.